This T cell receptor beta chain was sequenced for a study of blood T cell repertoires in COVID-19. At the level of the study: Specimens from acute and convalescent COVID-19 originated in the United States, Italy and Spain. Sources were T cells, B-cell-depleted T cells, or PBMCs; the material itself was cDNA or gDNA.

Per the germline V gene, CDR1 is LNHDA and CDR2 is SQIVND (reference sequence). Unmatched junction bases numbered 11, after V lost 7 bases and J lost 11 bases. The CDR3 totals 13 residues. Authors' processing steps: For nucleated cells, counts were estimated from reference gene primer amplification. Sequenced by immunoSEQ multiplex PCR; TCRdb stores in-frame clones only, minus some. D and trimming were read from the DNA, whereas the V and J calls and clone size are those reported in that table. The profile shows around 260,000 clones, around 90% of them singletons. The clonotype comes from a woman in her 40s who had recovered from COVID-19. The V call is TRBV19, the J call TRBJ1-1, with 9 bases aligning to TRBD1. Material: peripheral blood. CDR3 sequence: CASTGQGPYRAFF. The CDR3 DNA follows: TGTGCCAGTACTGGACAGGGGCCCTACAGGGCTTTCTTT.